The 22 T cell receptor beta chains below were found in one sample sequenced in a study of identical twins. TCRdb used MiXCR to reprocess the 5' RACE reads, holding one entry per CDR3 protein. Altogether hundreds of thousands of distinct CDR3 sequences are present, more than 20% being singletons, with the ten largest covering about 2.7%. The sample was also reused in another study, on T cells expressing NK-cell markers.

The sequenced material came from CD4+ T cells sorted from blood. These receptors were collected from a woman younger than 30 in good health.

This rearrangement joins TRBV21-1 to TRBJ2-5; the D call TRBD1 from the table was never checked on the DNA. TRBV21-1 is annotated as a pseudogene. The CDR3 runs to 15 residues. The CDR3 protein is CAREDSWGPGETQYF. DNA for the CDR3: TGTGCCAGAGAGGACAGTTGGGGGCCGGGAGAGACCCAGTACTTC.

V usage is TRBV7-2 and J usage is TRBJ2-7; D is uncertain. Trimming shortened V by 1 base and J by 3 bases, and 13 bases separated the two germline ends. Germline values: CDR1 SGHTA, CDR2 FQGNSA. This CDR3 has 15 amino acids. In nucleotides, the CDR3 is TGTGCCAGCAGCTTAGATATCCAGTCTCACTACGAGCAGTACTTC. As protein: CASSLDIQSHYEQYF. Using reference TRBV7-2 and TRBJ2-7 for the parts outside the CDR3, the full variable domain is GAGVSQSPSNKVTEKGKDVELRCDPISGHTALYWYRQSLGQGLEFLIYFQGNSAPDKSGLPSDRFSAERTGGSVSTLTIQRTQQEDSAVYLCASSLDIQSHYEQYFGPGTRLTVT.

This clonotype has only a few counts. This chain uses TRBV6-5 with TRBJ2-5, with 9 nucleotides matching TRBD2. Germline assignment: CDR1 MNHEY and CDR2 SVGAGI. The J segment lost 4 bases and the V segment lost 0 bases, leaving 3 bases of the junction unmatched. The CDR3 length is 15 residues. CDR3 nucleotide sequence: TGTGCCAGCAGTTACTCGAGTAGCGGGGGAGAGACCCAGTACTTC. Encoded protein: CASSYSSSGGETQYF.

This clonotype was counted a few times. The chain has TRBV20-1 and TRBJ2-3; D may be TRBD1 or TRBD2 (6 bases each). Germline V gene data show CDR1 as DFQATT and CDR2 as SNEGSKA (reference sequence). Trimming took 6 bases from V and 1 from J, leaving 20 bases between them. The CDR3 runs 16 residues. CDR3 protein: CSANHGGWTGTDTQYF. For the CDR3, the DNA is TGCAGTGCCAACCATGGGGGGTGGACAGGCACAGATACGCAGTATTTT.

This clonotype appeared a few times. The chain has TRBV7-8 and TRBJ1-3, with D unclear. The V end was cut by 5 bases, the J end by 0 bases, with 17 bases between. The CDR3 extends over 17 amino acids. Germline V gene lookup returns CDR1 SGHVS and CDR2 FQNEAQ. CDR3 in amino acids: CASSLGLSGYSGNTIYF. The CDR3 DNA is TGTGCCAGCAGCCTTGGTCTATCGGGATACTCTGGAAACACCATATATTTT.

This chain connects TRBV5-1 to TRBJ2-7, with D possibly TRBD2 on 6 matching bases. Trimming stripped 2 bases from V and 4 bases from J, with 13 bases between. Germline V gene lookup returns CDR1 SGHRS and CDR2 YFSETQ. This CDR3 has 14 residues. The CDR3 loop reads CASSLDLGGYEQYF. In DNA form, the CDR3 reads TGCGCCAGCAGCTTAGACCTGGGAGGTTACGAGCAGTACTTC.

This sequence joins TRBV10-1 and TRBJ2-5; the match to TRBD2 covers 7 bases. Trimming took 7 bases from V and 5 from J; bases not matched to a gene: 7. Germline-derived CDR1 and CDR2 are WNHNN and SYGVQD (reference sequence). The CDR3 extends over 13 amino acids. CDR3 nucleotide sequence: TGCGCCAGCACCCCCGCGGGGGTTGAGACCCAGTACTTC. Residues: CASTPAGVETQYF.

The genes are TRBV6-1 and TRBJ2-1; 11 bases are shared with TRBD1. CDR1 is MNHNS and CDR2 is SASEGT in the germline V gene. CDR3 length: 18 residues. The J segment lost 1 base and the V segment lost 6 bases, leaving 11 bases of the junction unmatched. For the CDR3, the DNA is TGTGCCAGCAGCCCCAAGCGGGACAGGGGGTTGTCCTACAATGAGCAGTTCTTC. This translates into CASSPKRDRGLSYNEQFF.

The V call is TRBV10-3, the J call TRBJ2-7; D may be TRBD1 or TRBD2 (5 bases each). Trimming removed 0 bases from V and 5 bases from J, with 11 bases in between. The CDR3 is 14 residues long. The V gene's germline CDR1 is ENHRY and CDR2 SYGVKD. In nucleotides, the CDR3 is TGTGCCATCAGTGAGTCCCAGGGACGGCACGAGCAGTACTTC. It is translated as CAISESQGRHEQYF.

The table lists this clonotype with a few counts. The chain joins TRBV3-1 to TRBJ1-1, with unresolved D. The V end was cut by 1 base, the J end by 1 base, with 7 bases between. The CDR3 is made up of 14 amino acids. Germline V gene data show CDR1 as LGHDT and CDR2 as YNNKEL (reference sequence). CDR3 protein: CASSQAQSNTEAFF. The CDR3 DNA follows: TGTGCCAGCAGCCAAGCACAGTCGAACACTGAAGCTTTCTTT.

The J gene is TRBJ2-2, the V gene TRBV5-6; no clear D gene. V was trimmed by 2 bases and J by 5 bases, leaving 13 bases between them. This CDR3 is built from 15 residues. Per the germline V gene, CDR1 is SGHDT and CDR2 is YYEEEE. DNA for the CDR3: TGTGCCAGCAGCTTCGTGACCGGTGAAACCGGGGAGCTGTTTTTT. Residues: CASSFVTGETGELFF.

The J gene is TRBJ2-5, the V gene TRBV6-5; 9 bases are shared with TRBD2. Germline values: CDR1 MNHEY, CDR2 SVGAGI. The CDR3 has 17 amino acids. After removal of 2 bases from V and 0 bases from J, the junction contained 7 bases not matched to a gene. DNA for the CDR3: TGTGCCAGCAGTTACGCCCGACTAGCGGAAAACCAAGAGACCCAGTACTTC. This encodes CASSYARLAENQETQYF.

The chain has TRBV6-2 or TRBV6-3 and TRBJ2-1; perhaps TRBD2 as D (6 bases). V shed 6 bases and J shed 6 bases, with 15 bases lying between them. This CDR3 region has 14 residues. The germline CDR1 and CDR2 sequences are MNHEY and SVGEGT. CDR3 amino acids: CASSPELAVNEQFF. The DNA for the CDR3 is TGTGCCAGCAGCCCTGAACTAGCTGTCAATGAGCAGTTCTTC.

The V gene is TRBV5-5, the J gene TRBJ2-5, with TRBD2 matching 7 bases. The CDR3 covers 16 residues. Trimming removed 4 bases from V and 3 bases from J; junction bases left unmatched: 12. Looked up from germline, CDR1 is SGHKS and CDR2 is YYEKEE (reference sequence). This chain's CDR3 is CASSTARLADKETQYF. The CDR3 nucleotides read TGTGCCAGCAGCACAGCTCGCCTAGCGGATAAAGAGACCCAGTACTTC.

J is TRBJ2-1 and V is TRBV20-1; D call uncertain. The CDR3 has 12 amino acids. The germline gives CDR1 DFQATT, CDR2 SNEGSKA (reference sequence). V lost 5 bases to trimming and J lost 7 bases, with 12 bases between them. Here the CDR3 reads CSAPVGWNEQFF. The CDR3 DNA is TGCAGTGCTCCCGTGGGGTGGAATGAGCAGTTCTTC.

This clonotype was seen only a few times. The J gene is TRBJ2-7, the V gene TRBV4-3; maybe TRBD1 (6 bases). The CDR3 sequence is 15 residues long. The V gene lost 0 bases and the J gene lost 7 bases, with 16 bases spanning the gap. Germline-derived CDR1 and CDR2 are LGHNA and YSLEER. The CDR3 nucleotides read TGCGCCAGCAGCCAAGATTACAGGGTGCTACGGGAGCAGTACTTC. Translating it yields CASSQDYRVLREQYF.

J is TRBJ2-2 and V is TRBV20-1, with 7 bases lining up with TRBD2. The CDR3 has 15 amino acids. V shed 5 bases and J 5 bases; nucleotides not matched to a gene: 11. Germline V gives CDR1 DFQATT, CDR2 SNEGSKA (reference sequence). The CDR3 is CSAARGGSGTGELFF. The CDR3 DNA is TGCAGTGCTGCCCGGGGCGGGAGCGGTACCGGGGAGCTGTTTTTT.

CDR3 sequence reads: CASSHPFRSGAYEQFF. CDR3 nucleotide sequence: TGTGCCAGCAGCCACCCCTTTAGATCGGGGGCGTATGAGCAGTTCTTC. The V call is TRBV3-1, the J call TRBJ2-1; TRBD1 or TRBD2 may be the D gene (6 bases each). V was pared by 3 bases and J by 8 bases, with 20 bases between. Germline CDR1 LGHDT, CDR2 YNNKEL (reference sequence). This CDR3 has 16 residues.

The V call is TRBV5-1, the J call TRBJ2-6, with D perhaps TRBD1 (6 bases). Germline assignment: CDR1 SGHRS and CDR2 YFSETQ. Deletions cut 0 bases from V and 2 bases from J, with 12 bases between. The CDR3 is 17 residues long. CDR3 residues: CASSLGTGRTGANVLTF. The CDR3 DNA reads TGCGCCAGCAGCTTGGGCACAGGGAGAACTGGGGCCAACGTCCTGACTTTC.

In its sample, this clonotype was seen a few times. The rearrangement uses TRBV7-2 and TRBJ2-1, with 10 bases fitting TRBD2. With V trimmed by 10 bases and J by 8 bases, 8 bases remained unmatched. Germline assignment: CDR1 SGHTA and CDR2 FQGNSA. There are 13 residues in the CDR3. CDR3 coding DNA: TGTGCCACTCGAATAGCGGGGGGCGATGAGCAGTTCTTC. Protein sequence: CATRIAGGDEQFF.

The table lists this clonotype with a few counts. The gene calls are TRBV14 and TRBJ2-7; D is uncertain. Trimming shortened V by 4 bases and J by 5 bases, and 6 bases separated the two germline ends. Germline CDR1 SGHDN, CDR2 FVKESK. The CDR3 runs to 11 residues. The chain's CDR3 is CASSREDEQYF. CDR3 coding DNA: TGTGCCAGCAGCCGCGAGGACGAGCAGTACTTC.

This clonotype came up a few times. CDR3: CASSSQGRKTQYF. The CDR3 nucleotides are TGTGCCAGCAGTTCCCAGGGACGGAAGACCCAGTACTTC. V usage is TRBV12-3 or TRBV12-4 and J usage is TRBJ2-5, with D perhaps assigned TRBD1 or TRBD2 (5 bases each). CDR3 size: 13 residues. V was cut by 4 bases and J by 6 bases, with 12 bases left in between.